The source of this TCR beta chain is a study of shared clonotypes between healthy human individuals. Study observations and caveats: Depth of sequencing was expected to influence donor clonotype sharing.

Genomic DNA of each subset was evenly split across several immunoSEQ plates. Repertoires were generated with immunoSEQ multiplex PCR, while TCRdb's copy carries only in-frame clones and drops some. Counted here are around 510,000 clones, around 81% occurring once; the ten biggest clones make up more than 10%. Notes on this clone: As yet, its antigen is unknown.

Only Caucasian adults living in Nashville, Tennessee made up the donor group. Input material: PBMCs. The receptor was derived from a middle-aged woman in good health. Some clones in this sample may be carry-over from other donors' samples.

CDR3 loop: CASSLSGSGNTIYF. The CDR3 DNA reads TGCGCCAGCAGCTTGTCGGGATCTGGAAACACCATATATTTT. This chain links TRBV10-1 with TRBJ1-3; the D is unclear. The V end lost 6 bases, the J end lost 1 base, and 10 bases lay between the germline ends. This CDR3 is 14 amino acids long. CDR1 WNHNN and CDR2 SYGVQD come from the germline V gene (reference sequence).